These T cell receptor beta chains were read from a single sample in a study of shared clonotypes between healthy human individuals. TCRdb keeps only in-frame clones here, not all; method: immunoSEQ multiplex PCR. The table has 2 million to 2.5 million clones, about 95% seen once. The material sequenced was naive CD8+ T cells sorted from blood. These TCRs come from a man younger than 35 in good health. The CDR3 runs from the conserved cysteine through the conserved F or W. Fields, in order: J gene, V gene, D gene, clone size, CDR3 protein, CDR3 DNA. The D gene is left open where the match is weak. Clone size is shown for a subset of rows, as once, few, many or a class of expanded clone.

J: TRBJ2-5; V: TRBV19; D: TRBD1; size: -; CDR3: CASSINGQGGQTQYF; DNA: TGTGCCAGTAGTATAAACGGACAGGGGGGGCAGACCCAGTACTTC
J: TRBJ2-3; V: TRBV9; D: -; size: -; CDR3: CASSGTGDTQYF; DNA: TGTGCCAGCAGCGGAACAGGGGATACGCAGTATTTT
J: TRBJ2-7; V: TRBV9; D: -; size: -; CDR3: CASSPQPSYEQYF; DNA: TGTGCCAGCAGCCCCCAGCCTTCCTACGAGCAGTACTTC
J: TRBJ1-2; V: TRBV5-1; D: TRBD1; size: -; CDR3: CASSEDRSDGGYTF; DNA: TGCGCCAGCAGCGAGGACAGGAGTGACGGTGGCTACACCTTC
J: TRBJ2-4; V: TRBV27; D: TRBD1; size: -; CDR3: CASSLSPGTGKNIQYF; DNA: TGTGCCAGCAGTCTGTCCCCCGGGACAGGGAAAAACATTCAGTACTTC
J: TRBJ1-2; V: TRBV6-6; D: -; size: -; CDR3: CASSYNQGVSGTF; DNA: TGTGCCAGCAGTTACAATCAGGGTGTGTCGGGCACCTTC
J: TRBJ2-7; V: TRBV6-5; D: -; size: -; CDR3: CASSYLEEGSGEQYF; DNA: TGTGCCAGCAGTTACTTAGAGGAGGGTTCGGGCGAGCAGTACTTC
J: TRBJ2-7; V: TRBV19; D: TRBD2; size: -; CDR3: CASSIDPSGYYEQYF; DNA: TGTGCCAGTAGTATAGACCCTAGCGGGTACTACGAGCAGTACTTC
J: TRBJ1-1; V: TRBV27; D: TRBD1; size: -; CDR3: CASSPTGVDTEAFF; DNA: TGTGCCAGCAGTCCGACAGGGGTGGACACTGAAGCTTTCTTT
J: TRBJ1-2; V: TRBV6-5; D: TRBD1; size: -; CDR3: CASSPNPGTDVYTF; DNA: TGTGCCAGCAGTCCAAACCCCGGGACAGATGTCTACACCTTC
J: TRBJ1-1; V: TRBV10-3; D: -; size: -; CDR3: CAISESVGNLNTEAFF; DNA: TGTGCCATCAGTGAGTCGGTAGGGAACCTGAACACTGAAGCTTTCTTT
J: TRBJ2-5; V: TRBV6-5; D: -; size: -; CDR3: CASSYSNDQETQYF; DNA: TGTGCCAGCAGTTACTCGAATGATCAAGAGACCCAGTACTTC
J: TRBJ2-5; V: TRBV6-1; D: -; size: -; CDR3: CASSEGPVQETQYF; DNA: TGTGCCAGCAGTGAAGGCCCGGTGCAAGAGACCCAGTACTTC
J: TRBJ2-5; V: TRBV7-9; D: TRBD2; size: -; CDR3: CASSFAMAGGPQETQYF; DNA: TGTGCCAGCAGCTTTGCTATGGCGGGAGGGCCTCAAGAGACCCAGTACTTC
J: TRBJ2-1; V: TRBV27; D: -; size: -; CDR3: CASSTRTEEQFF; DNA: TGTGCCAGCAGTACCCGGACCGAAGAGCAGTTCTTC
J: TRBJ2-7; V: TRBV19; D: -; size: -; CDR3: CASSISGGGDEQYF; DNA: TGTGCCAGTAGTATCTCAGGAGGTGGCGACGAGCAGTACTTC
J: TRBJ2-7; V: TRBV5-1; D: -; size: -; CDR3: CASSLAEGLEQYF; DNA: TGCGCCAGCAGCTTGGCCGAAGGGTTGGAGCAGTACTTC
J: TRBJ1-2; V: TRBV7-9; D: -; size: -; CDR3: CASSLPNPGAGVYGYTF; DNA: TGTGCCAGCAGCTTACCTAATCCAGGGGCAGGGGTCTATGGCTACACCTTC
J: TRBJ1-2; V: TRBV29-1; D: -; size: -; CDR3: CSVEGEGPFYGYTF; DNA: TGCAGCGTTGAAGGGGAGGGACCATTTTATGGCTACACCTTC
J: TRBJ1-1; V: TRBV6-5; D: -; size: once; CDR3: CASIQGLTAFF; DNA: TGTGCCAGCATTCAGGGGCTGACAGCTTTCTTT
J: TRBJ2-7; V: TRBV6-1; D: -; size: -; CDR3: CASSEWQGPSYEQYF; DNA: TGTGCCAGCAGTGAATGGCAGGGGCCCTCCTACGAGCAGTACTTC
J: TRBJ2-7; V: TRBV9; D: -; size: -; CDR3: CASSVAEGLAYEQYF; DNA: TGTGCCAGCAGCGTAGCTGAAGGGCTAGCCTACGAGCAGTACTTC
J: TRBJ2-7; V: TRBV11-2; D: -; size: -; CDR3: CASSYRRTYEQYF; DNA: TGTGCCAGCAGCTACAGACGGACCTACGAGCAGTACTTC
J: TRBJ2-1; V: TRBV7-9; D: -; size: -; CDR3: CASSLGIITYNEQFF; DNA: TGTGCCAGCAGCCTCGGGATCATTACCTACAATGAGCAGTTCTTC
J: TRBJ2-3; V: TRBV7-9; D: TRBD2; size: -; CDR3: CASSLKGLADTDTQYF; DNA: TGTGCCAGCAGCCTTAAAGGACTAGCGGACACAGATACGCAGTATTTT
J: TRBJ2-1; V: TRBV5-4; D: TRBD2; size: -; CDR3: CASSLGLAAYSTHLNEQFF; DNA: TGTGCCAGCAGCTTAGGACTAGCGGCATACTCGACACATCTCAATGAGCAGTTCTTC
J: TRBJ2-7; V: TRBV5-6; D: -; size: -; CDR3: CASSVFTGIYEQYF; DNA: TGTGCCAGCAGTGTTTTTACTGGTATCTACGAGCAGTACTTC
J: TRBJ2-5; V: TRBV11-2; D: TRBD1; size: -; CDR3: CASSLVGGGETQYF; DNA: TGTGCCAGCAGCTTAGTAGGGGGCGGAGAGACCCAGTACTTC
J: TRBJ1-2; V: TRBV30; D: -; size: -; CDR3: CAGRGAEGYGYTF; DNA: TGTGCCGGAAGAGGCGCTGAGGGGTATGGCTACACCTTC
J: TRBJ2-7; V: TRBV7-9; D: -; size: -; CDR3: CASSLGMGPSYEQYF; DNA: TGTGCCAGCAGCTTAGGGATGGGACCGAGCTACGAGCAGTACTTC
J: TRBJ2-2; V: TRBV9; D: TRBD2; size: -; CDR3: CASSTRLAGVDTGELFF; DNA: TGTGCCAGCAGCACGCGACTAGCGGGAGTCGACACCGGGGAGCTGTTTTTT